Listed below are T cell receptor beta chains from one sample, sequenced in a study of shared clonotypes between healthy human individuals. Generated by immunoSEQ multiplex PCR, the TCRdb table keeps only in-frame clones and is missing some. The table shows millions of clones, with approximately 92% occurring only once. The sample was naive CD4+ T cells sorted from blood. These receptors originate from a man younger than 30 in good health. Each CDR3 is given with its conserved first and last residue. The D gene is left open where the match is weak. Not every row has a clone size; where given, it reads once, few, many or a size class.

v_call: TRBV7-2; clone_size: -; j_call: TRBJ1-1; d_call: TRBD1; cdr3_nt: TGTGCCAGCAGCAAAGTGGGGACAGCAATGAACACTGAAGCTTTCTTT; cdr3_aa: CASSKVGTAMNTEAFF
v_call: TRBV9; clone_size: -; j_call: TRBJ2-6; d_call: -; cdr3_nt: TGTGCCAGCAGCGTACAGGGCCGCTCTGGGGCCAACGTCCTGACTTTC; cdr3_aa: CASSVQGRSGANVLTF
v_call: TRBV6-5; clone_size: -; j_call: TRBJ1-2; d_call: -; cdr3_nt: TGTGCCAGCAGTAAAAGCCTGTATGGCTACACCTTC; cdr3_aa: CASSKSLYGYTF
v_call: TRBV19; clone_size: -; j_call: TRBJ1-4; d_call: -; cdr3_nt: TGTGCCAGTAGTATAGGGACCTATGAAAAACTGTTTTTT; cdr3_aa: CASSIGTYEKLFF
v_call: TRBV30; clone_size: -; j_call: TRBJ2-2; d_call: TRBD2; cdr3_nt: TGTGCCTGGAGTGGTATCAGCGGGGATATCGGGGAGCTGTTTTTT; cdr3_aa: CAWSGISGDIGELFF
v_call: TRBV18; clone_size: -; j_call: TRBJ2-7; d_call: -; cdr3_nt: TGTGCCAGCTCACCACTTGGAGGGAGCTCCTACGAGCAGTACTTC; cdr3_aa: CASSPLGGSSYEQYF
v_call: TRBV14; clone_size: -; j_call: TRBJ2-5; d_call: -; cdr3_nt: TGTGCCAGCAGCCAGGTACAAGAGACCCAGTACTTC; cdr3_aa: CASSQVQETQYF
v_call: TRBV28; clone_size: once; j_call: TRBJ1-2; d_call: -; cdr3_nt: TGTGCCAGCAGTTTATGGCAGGATAACTATGGCTACACCTTC; cdr3_aa: CASSLWQDNYGYTF
v_call: TRBV4-1; clone_size: -; j_call: TRBJ2-2; d_call: -; cdr3_nt: TGCGCCAGCAGCCAACGGGCACCCGAGGGAAGGATGGACACCGGGGAGCTGTTTTTT; cdr3_aa: CASSQRAPEGRMDTGELFF
v_call: TRBV19; clone_size: -; j_call: TRBJ2-3; d_call: -; cdr3_nt: TGTGCCAGTAGTATGGCAGATACGCAGTATTTT; cdr3_aa: CASSMADTQYF
v_call: TRBV27; clone_size: -; j_call: TRBJ2-3; d_call: TRBD1; cdr3_nt: TGTGCCAGCAGTTCCGGACAGGAAACGCAGTATTTT; cdr3_aa: CASSSGQETQYF
v_call: TRBV10-2; clone_size: -; j_call: TRBJ1-3; d_call: -; cdr3_nt: TGCGCCAGCGCGGAACAGGGCTCTGGAAACACCATATATTTT; cdr3_aa: CASAEQGSGNTIYF
v_call: TRBV7-7; clone_size: -; j_call: TRBJ2-2; d_call: TRBD1; cdr3_nt: TGTGCTAGCAGCCCGACAGGGGCCGGGGAGCTGTTTTTT; cdr3_aa: CASSPTGAGELFF
v_call: TRBV5-1; clone_size: once; j_call: TRBJ2-5; d_call: -; cdr3_nt: TGCGCCAGCAGCTCCCGGCAATTAGAGACCCAGTACTTC; cdr3_aa: CASSSRQLETQYF
v_call: TRBV19; clone_size: once; j_call: TRBJ2-4; d_call: -; cdr3_nt: TGTGCCAGTGGTATAGGTGACAGCCTAGCCAAAAACATTCAGTACTTC; cdr3_aa: CASGIGDSLAKNIQYF
v_call: TRBV7-9; clone_size: -; j_call: TRBJ2-1; d_call: TRBD2; cdr3_nt: TGTGCCAGCAGCTCAAGGGGGAGCGGGGGTCACAATGAGCAGTTCTTC; cdr3_aa: CASSSRGSGGHNEQFF
v_call: TRBV2; clone_size: -; j_call: TRBJ2-2; d_call: -; cdr3_nt: TGTGCCAGTGCCAACTCTCAGGCCGGGGAGCTGTTTTTT; cdr3_aa: CASANSQAGELFF
v_call: TRBV4-1; clone_size: -; j_call: TRBJ1-2; d_call: -; cdr3_nt: TGCGCCAGCAGCCAAGCAAGGAGCGGCTACACCTTC; cdr3_aa: CASSQARSGYTF
v_call: TRBV29-1; clone_size: -; j_call: TRBJ1-5; d_call: -; cdr3_nt: TGCAGCGTTGAGTTCAGCAACAATCAGCCCCAGCATTTT; cdr3_aa: CSVEFSNNQPQHF
v_call: TRBV18; clone_size: once; j_call: TRBJ2-1; d_call: TRBD2; cdr3_nt: TGTGCCAGCTCAATTCTAGCGGGGTCAGAGGGTGAGCAGTTCTTC; cdr3_aa: CASSILAGSEGEQFF
v_call: TRBV7-8; clone_size: -; j_call: TRBJ2-5; d_call: -; cdr3_nt: TGTGCCAGCAGCCCGAATATGGCTCAGGGGACCCAGTACTTC; cdr3_aa: CASSPNMAQGTQYF
v_call: TRBV4-1; clone_size: -; j_call: TRBJ2-3; d_call: -; cdr3_nt: TGCGCCAGCAGCCCCCTTACCGACGGGGTGACAGATACGCAGTATTTT; cdr3_aa: CASSPLTDGVTDTQYF
v_call: TRBV2; clone_size: -; j_call: TRBJ1-1; d_call: -; cdr3_nt: TGTGCCAGCAGTGAAACGGGTTATGGAACTGAAGCTTTCTTT; cdr3_aa: CASSETGYGTEAFF
v_call: TRBV7-2; clone_size: few; j_call: TRBJ2-1; d_call: TRBD2; cdr3_nt: TGTGCCAGCAGCGCGACTAGCGGGGGGGCCTTTGTGCAGTTCTTC; cdr3_aa: CASSATSGGAFVQFF
v_call: TRBV6-1; clone_size: -; j_call: TRBJ2-1; d_call: TRBD2; cdr3_nt: TGTGCCAGCAGTGCCCCTACTAGCGGAGCCTACAATGAGCAGTTCTTC; cdr3_aa: CASSAPTSGAYNEQFF
v_call: TRBV6-1; clone_size: -; j_call: TRBJ1-2; d_call: TRBD1; cdr3_nt: TGTGCCAGCAGTTTGGGACAGTCTAACTATGGCTACACCTTC; cdr3_aa: CASSLGQSNYGYTF
v_call: TRBV5-1; clone_size: once; j_call: TRBJ1-4; d_call: -; cdr3_nt: TGCGCCAGCAGACGGCCCTCAACGGAAAAACTGTTTTTT; cdr3_aa: CASRRPSTEKLFF
v_call: TRBV15; clone_size: -; j_call: TRBJ1-5; d_call: TRBD1; cdr3_nt: TGTGCCACCAACCGGGACAGGGGTGGAGAACAGCCCCAGCATTTT; cdr3_aa: CATNRDRGGEQPQHF
v_call: TRBV9; clone_size: -; j_call: TRBJ2-1; d_call: -; cdr3_nt: TGTGCCAGCAGCGTAGGGGTGACATCTAACAATGAGCAGTTCTTC; cdr3_aa: CASSVGVTSNNEQFF
v_call: TRBV5-4; clone_size: -; j_call: TRBJ2-7; d_call: -; cdr3_nt: TGTGCCAGCAGCCTAACCAGGGGAACCTACGAGCAGTACTTC; cdr3_aa: CASSLTRGTYEQYF
v_call: TRBV5-1; clone_size: once; j_call: TRBJ2-3; d_call: -; cdr3_nt: TGCGCCAGCAGCTTGGCGCCCCTTTCTAGCACAGATACGCAGTATTTT; cdr3_aa: CASSLAPLSSTDTQYF
v_call: TRBV4-1; clone_size: -; j_call: TRBJ1-5; d_call: TRBD1; cdr3_nt: TGCGCCAGCAGCCATGCCGGACAGGGGGATCAGCCCCAGCATTTT; cdr3_aa: CASSHAGQGDQPQHF